This TCR beta chain appears in the sequencing data of a study of lymphopenia after photon versus proton radiotherapy. Method: immunoSEQ multiplex PCR; TCRdb's copy keeps in-frame clones and lacks some. Found here are fewer than 25,000 clones, approximately 84% of them singletons; the top ten hold approximately 2.6%. Study findings and constraints: In patients who died, overall survival fell as post-nadir TCR diversity dropped more. Under photons, naive T cells and diversity fell while effector/memory populations rose. After lymphocyte nadir, photon-treated repertoires showed oligoclonal expansion, especially CD8+ Temra.

Germline CDR1 and CDR2: GTSNPN and SVGIG (reference sequence). V gave up 3 bases and J gave up 0 bases; unmatched junction bases: 2. The CDR3 consists of 13 residues. Points on this clone: No antigen is known for it.

This material consisted of peripheral blood, taken from a patient treated with photon-based radiotherapy. The receptor was derived from a woman aged 45-60 years with pancreatic cancer. The chain recombines TRBV30 with TRBJ2-7; TRBD1 agrees at 7 bases. CDR3 in amino acids: CAWRQGSSYEQYF. DNA for the CDR3: TGTGCCTGGAGACAGGGGAGCTCCTACGAGCAGTACTTC.